Below, 15 T cell receptor beta chains from the same sample are listed, as sequenced in a study of CD8 T cells in Susac syndrome. RNA in amounts of roughly 0.45 to 1 ug was reverse transcribed with random hexamers. Each CDR3 protein is one row after TCRdb ran MiXCR on the immunoSEQ multiplex PCR reads. The repertoire includes about 83,000 distinct CDR3 sequences, 96% of them detected once, and about 0.39% sits in the top ten. Sequenced: CD8+ T cells from PBMCs. These receptors came from a human donor with Susac syndrome.

This clonotype showed up just once. The chain has TRBV14 and TRBJ2-3, with D unclear. Germline assignment: CDR1 SGHDN and CDR2 FVKESK. The CDR3 length is 12 residues. The V and J ends lost 4 bases and 9 bases respectively, with 11 bases between them. The CDR3 DNA is TGTGCCAGCAGCCCCTTCTTCAGGACGCAGTATTTT. Translating gives CASSPFFRTQYF.

The chain has TRBV29-1 and TRBJ2-1; 12 nucleotides line up with TRBD1. Trimming removed 7 bases from V and 7 bases from J; junction bases left unmatched: 11. Per the germline V gene, CDR1 is SQVTM and CDR2 is ANQGSEA. The CDR3 extends over 15 amino acids. CDR3 DNA sequence: TGCAGCGGAAGGCGATCGGGACAGGGGGCGAATGAGCAGTTCTTC. Its translation: CSGRRSGQGANEQFF.

In its sample, this clonotype was seen once. V usage is TRBV7-3 and J usage is TRBJ1-1; 7 bases line up with TRBD1. The V segment lost 3 bases and the J segment 1 base; nucleotides outside the gene matches: 2. The CDR3 loop spans 14 amino acids. The V gene's germline CDR1 is SGHTA and CDR2 FQGTGA. The CDR3 DNA sequence: TGTGCCAGCAGCTTGGGACAGCCGAACACTGAAGCTTTCTTT. Translation gives CASSLGQPNTEAFF.

The chain recombines TRBV28 with TRBJ2-7; TRBD2 is a possible D gene (5 bases). V was shortened by 2 bases and J by 2 bases, with 10 bases between the two germline ends. The germline gives CDR1 MDHEN, CDR2 SYDVKM. The CDR3 length is 14 residues. CDR3 DNA sequence: TGTGCCAGCAGTTTAATGCGGGTGCCCTACGAGCAGTACGTC. Its translation is CASSLMRVPYEQYV.

The genes are TRBV7-2 and TRBJ2-5, with D perhaps TRBD1 or TRBD2 (6 bases each). The V end was cut by 5 bases, the J end by 4 bases, with 17 bases between. Germline V gives CDR1 SGHTA, CDR2 FQGNSA. This CDR3 comprises 15 residues. The CDR3 loop is CASSAPRGRGETQYF. The CDR3 DNA is TGTGCCAGCAGCGCCCCCCGGGGGCGCGGAGAGACCCAGTACTTC.

The genes are TRBV6-4 and TRBJ2-3; 8 nucleotides align to TRBD2. V lost 0 bases and J lost 3; bases outside the gene matches: 2. CDR3 length equals 15 residues. Germline CDR1 is MRHNA and CDR2 is SNTAGT. This CDR3 is CASSDSPSGTDTQYF. Here the CDR3 DNA reads TGTGCCAGCAGTGACTCGCCTAGCGGGACAGATACGCAGTATTTT.

The chain links TRBV20-1 to TRBJ2-5, with D uncertain. CDR1 and CDR2 from the germline V gene are DFQATT and SNEGSKA (reference sequence). Trimming stripped 6 bases from V and 7 bases from J, with 9 bases between. This CDR3 comprises 10 residues. CDR3 protein: CSAVSGTQYF. The CDR3 DNA reads as TGCAGTGCCGTTAGTGGGACCCAGTACTTC.

The chain joins TRBV3-1 to TRBJ2-7; 7 bases match TRBD2. The junction had 0 bases not matched to a gene; V was cut back by 1 base and J by 0 bases. The CDR3 is 14 residues long. CDR1 is LGHDT, CDR2 YNNKEL, per germline (reference sequence). The CDR3 protein is CASSQGGGSYEQYV. For the CDR3, the DNA is TGTGCCAGCAGCCAAGGCGGGGGCTCCTACGAGCAGTACGTC.

V usage is TRBV5-1 and J usage is TRBJ2-4; TRBD2 aligns across 7 bases. J was trimmed by 6 bases and V by 0 bases; bases with no gene match: 6. Germline V gene lookup returns CDR1 SGHRS and CDR2 YFSETQ. This CDR3 has 15 amino acids. The CDR3 DNA reads as TGCGCCAGCAGCTTGGAGGGAGGGGCGGGAAACATTCAGTACTTC. This sequence encodes CASSLEGGAGNIQYF.

The chain recombines TRBV20-1 with TRBJ1-1; D gene unclear. Per germline, CDR1 DFQATT and CDR2 SNEGSKA (reference sequence). V lost 0 bases and J 1 base, leaving 6 bases between the germline ends. The CDR3 is made up of 13 amino acids. CDR3 bases: TGCAGTGCTAGAGATTGGGGGAACACTGAAGCTTTCTTT. Amino acids: CSARDWGNTEAFF.

The V and J genes are TRBV20-1 and TRBJ2-7, with 9 bases matching TRBD1. Germline CDR1 is DFQATT and CDR2 is SNEGSKA (reference sequence). The CDR3 runs to 15 residues. V trimming: 3 bases; J trimming: 3 bases; junction bases outside the gene matches: 9. The CDR3 here is CSARPRDRANYEQYF. The DNA of the CDR3 is TGCAGTGCTAGGCCACGGGACAGGGCCAACTACGAGCAGTACTTC.

V is TRBV2 and J is TRBJ2-3; 10 bases match TRBD2. The trim removed 5 bases at V and 4 bases at J, leaving 3 bases unmatched. The CDR3 consists of 14 residues. From germline, CDR1 is SNHLY and CDR2 FYNNEI. In DNA, the CDR3 is TGTGCCAGCAGTCCTAGCGGGAGCGCAGATACGCAGTATTTT. This translates into CASSPSGSADTQYF.

The chain employs TRBV20-1 and TRBJ2-7, with TRBD2 as a possible D gene (6 bases). Germline V gives CDR1 DFQATT, CDR2 SNEGSKA (reference sequence). The CDR3 loop spans 13 amino acids. Trimming took off 6 bases at V and 0 bases at J, with 12 bases between the two ends. CDR3 bases: TGCAGTGCGGTAGCGGAAACCTCCTACGAGCAGTACTTC. This encodes CSAVAETSYEQYF.

This clonotype was observed a single time. The genes are TRBV12-3 or TRBV12-4 and TRBJ1-1; no reliable D call. V lost 6 bases and J lost 4, with 12 bases in between. The CDR3 sequence is 13 residues long. CDR3 sequence (DNA): TGTGCCAGCAGCCCTGGGGTAGGCACTGAAGCTTTCTTT. Its protein is CASSPGVGTEAFF.

This clonotype has only one observation. This rearrangement joins TRBV29-1 to TRBJ2-1, with D tentatively TRBD2 (5 bases). The V end lost 1 base, the J end lost 0 bases, and 13 bases lay between the germline ends. The CDR3 length is 16 residues. The V gene's germline CDR1 is SQVTM and CDR2 ANQGSEA. CDR3 bases: TGCAGCGTTGAAGCAGGCCCGGGGAGCTCCTACAATGAGCAGTTCTTC. Protein product: CSVEAGPGSSYNEQFF.